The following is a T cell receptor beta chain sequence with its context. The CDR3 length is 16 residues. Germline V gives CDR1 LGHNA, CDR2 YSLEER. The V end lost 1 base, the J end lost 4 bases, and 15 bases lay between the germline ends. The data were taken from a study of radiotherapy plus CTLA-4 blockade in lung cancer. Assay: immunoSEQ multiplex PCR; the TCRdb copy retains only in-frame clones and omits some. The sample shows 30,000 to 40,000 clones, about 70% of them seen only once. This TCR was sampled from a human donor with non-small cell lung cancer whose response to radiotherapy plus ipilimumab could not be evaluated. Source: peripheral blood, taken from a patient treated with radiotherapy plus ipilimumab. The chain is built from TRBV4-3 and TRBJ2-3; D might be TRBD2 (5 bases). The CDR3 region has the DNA TGCGCCAGCAGCCAAGGGGCGATCGGAGGCGCAGATACGCAGTATTTT. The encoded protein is CASSQGAIGGADTQYF.